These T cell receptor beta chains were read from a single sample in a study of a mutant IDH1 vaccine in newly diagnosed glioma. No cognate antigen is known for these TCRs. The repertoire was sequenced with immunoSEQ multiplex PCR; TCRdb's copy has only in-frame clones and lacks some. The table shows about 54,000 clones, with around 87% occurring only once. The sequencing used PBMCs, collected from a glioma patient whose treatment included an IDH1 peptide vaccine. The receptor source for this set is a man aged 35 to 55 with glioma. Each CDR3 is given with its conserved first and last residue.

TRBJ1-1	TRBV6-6	CASSYAKMSTEAFF
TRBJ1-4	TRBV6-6	CASSLTGEGKLFF
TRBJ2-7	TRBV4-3	CASSQGQGYHEQYF
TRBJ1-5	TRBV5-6	CASSLEGTYQPQHF
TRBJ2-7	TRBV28	CASSYRGYEQYF
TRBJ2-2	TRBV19	CASSIGAGGNTGELFF
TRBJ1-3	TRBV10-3	CAISEGQPGMDTIYF
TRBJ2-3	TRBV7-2	CASSTGLAAKRTDTQYF
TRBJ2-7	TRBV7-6	CASSPQTVSEQYF
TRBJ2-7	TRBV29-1	CSVPTGGYEQYF
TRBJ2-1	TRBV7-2	CASSFWTQNEQFF
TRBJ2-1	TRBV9	CASSVNVEQFF
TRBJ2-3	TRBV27	CASSFVAADTQYF
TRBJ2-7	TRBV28	CASTQGRISYEQYF
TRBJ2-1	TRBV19	CASSPRWGPLPEQFF
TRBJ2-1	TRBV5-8	CASSLARNGLGEQFF
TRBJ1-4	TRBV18	CASSRGQLNEKLFF
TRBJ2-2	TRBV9	CASTRIANTGELFF
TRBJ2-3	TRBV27	CASSSGLAGADTQYF
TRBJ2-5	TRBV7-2	CASSFFLETQYF
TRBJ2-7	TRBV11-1	CASSSRGLAGGVYEQYF
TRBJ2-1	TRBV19	CASSISAGGYNEQFF
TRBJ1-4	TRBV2	CASNARGVREKLFF
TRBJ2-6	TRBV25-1	CASSGAESGANVLTF
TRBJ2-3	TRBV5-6	CASSPGPRGNTDTQYF
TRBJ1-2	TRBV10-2	CASSETDTGPAGYTF
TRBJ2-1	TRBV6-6	CASGLAGMSSYNEQFF
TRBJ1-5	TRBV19	CASSSGQGRGNQPQHF
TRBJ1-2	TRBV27	CASSLQGTGRSGYTF
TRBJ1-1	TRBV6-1	CASSDQTYTEAFF
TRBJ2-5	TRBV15	CATGRGYQEETQYF
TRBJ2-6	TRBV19	CASSLQGAGANVLTF
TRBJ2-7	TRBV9	CASSPPGTMLYEQYF
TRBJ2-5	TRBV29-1	CSVATTNQETQYF
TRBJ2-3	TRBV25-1	CASSDRLAGADTQYF
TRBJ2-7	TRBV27	CASSFDRTYEQYF
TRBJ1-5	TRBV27	CASSWGSGQPQHF
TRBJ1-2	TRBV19	CASSSYNQGYTF
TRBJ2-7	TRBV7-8	CASRLASGTSYEQYF
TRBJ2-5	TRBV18	CASSPPTVSSGRETQYF
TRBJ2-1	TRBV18	CASSPTGSNEQFF
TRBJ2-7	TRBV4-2	CASSQAVVYEQYF
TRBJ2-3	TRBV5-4	CASSQQLTDTQYF
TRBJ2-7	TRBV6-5	CASRADYQAYEQYF
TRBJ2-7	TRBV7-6	CASTLQGAGYEQYF
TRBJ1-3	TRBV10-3	CAISATTGGSGNTIYF
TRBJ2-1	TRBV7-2	CASQSGGTYNEQFF
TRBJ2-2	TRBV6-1	CASSWTFNTGELFF
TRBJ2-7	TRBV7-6	CASSLRGYEQYF
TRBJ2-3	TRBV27	CASSNTDTQYF
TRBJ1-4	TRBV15	CATSRSGQGRINEKLFF
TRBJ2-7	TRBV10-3	CAISERGPGQGSYEQYF
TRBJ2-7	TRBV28	CASSLGQSYEQYF
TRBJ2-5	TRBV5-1	CASSSGAQETQYF
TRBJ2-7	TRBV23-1	CASSQTRGPYEQYF
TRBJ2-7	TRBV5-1	CASSLGFGPRIEQYF
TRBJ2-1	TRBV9	CASPLGLGFDYNEQFF
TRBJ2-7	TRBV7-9	CASSTIQGSSYEQYF
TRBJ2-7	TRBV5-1	CASSLSQGYEQYF